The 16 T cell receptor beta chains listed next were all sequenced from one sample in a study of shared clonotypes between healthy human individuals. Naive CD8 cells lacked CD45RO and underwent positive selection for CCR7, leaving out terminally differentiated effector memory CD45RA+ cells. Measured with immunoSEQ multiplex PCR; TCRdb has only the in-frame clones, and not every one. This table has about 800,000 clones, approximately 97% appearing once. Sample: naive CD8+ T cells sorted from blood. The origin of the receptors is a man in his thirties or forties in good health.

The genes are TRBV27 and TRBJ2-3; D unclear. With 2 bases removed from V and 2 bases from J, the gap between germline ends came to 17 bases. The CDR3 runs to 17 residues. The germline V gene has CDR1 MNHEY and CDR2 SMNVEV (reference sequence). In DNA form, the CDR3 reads TGTGCCAGCAGTTTAATCCCCTCGGGCTACGACACAGATACGCAGTATTTT. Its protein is CASSLIPSGYDTDTQYF.

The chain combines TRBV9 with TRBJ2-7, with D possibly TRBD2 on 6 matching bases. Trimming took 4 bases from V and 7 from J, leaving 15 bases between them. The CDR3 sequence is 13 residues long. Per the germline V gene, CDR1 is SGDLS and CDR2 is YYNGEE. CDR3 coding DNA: TGTGCCAGCAGCCCTTACCAAGGGAGGGAGCAGTACTTC. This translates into CASSPYQGREQYF.

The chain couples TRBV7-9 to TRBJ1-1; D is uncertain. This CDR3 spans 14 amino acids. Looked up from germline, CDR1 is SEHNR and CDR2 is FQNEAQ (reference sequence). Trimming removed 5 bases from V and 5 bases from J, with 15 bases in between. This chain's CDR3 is CASSPRLQATEAFF. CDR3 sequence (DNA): TGTGCCAGCAGCCCACGGCTCCAAGCGACTGAAGCTTTCTTT.

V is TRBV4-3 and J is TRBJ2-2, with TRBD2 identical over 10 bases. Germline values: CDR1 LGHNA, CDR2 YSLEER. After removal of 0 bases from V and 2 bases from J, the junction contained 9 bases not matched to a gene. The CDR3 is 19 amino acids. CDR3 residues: CASSQEYAASGGNTGELFF. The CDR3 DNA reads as TGCGCCAGCAGCCAAGAATATGCGGCTAGCGGGGGAAACACCGGGGAGCTGTTTTTT.

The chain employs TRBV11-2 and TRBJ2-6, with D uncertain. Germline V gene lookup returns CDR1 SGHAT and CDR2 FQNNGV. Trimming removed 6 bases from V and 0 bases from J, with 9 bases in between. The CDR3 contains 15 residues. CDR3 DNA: TGTGCCAGCAGACACATAAGCTCTGGGGCCAACGTCCTGACTTTC. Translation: CASRHISSGANVLTF.

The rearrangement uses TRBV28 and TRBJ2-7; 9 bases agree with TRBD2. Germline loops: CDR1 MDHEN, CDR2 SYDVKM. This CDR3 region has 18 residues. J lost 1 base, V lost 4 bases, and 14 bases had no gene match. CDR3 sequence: CASSSRTSEYVRSYEQYF. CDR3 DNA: TGTGCCAGCAGTTCCCGGACTAGCGAGTACGTTAGGTCCTACGAGCAGTACTTC.

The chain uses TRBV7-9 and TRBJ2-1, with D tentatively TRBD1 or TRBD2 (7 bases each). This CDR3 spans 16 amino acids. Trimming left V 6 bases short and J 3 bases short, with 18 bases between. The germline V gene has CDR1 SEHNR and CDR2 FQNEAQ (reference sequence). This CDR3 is CASSQGGGEIYNEQFF. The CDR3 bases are TGTGCCAGCAGTCAGGGAGGGGGCGAGATCTACAATGAGCAGTTCTTC.

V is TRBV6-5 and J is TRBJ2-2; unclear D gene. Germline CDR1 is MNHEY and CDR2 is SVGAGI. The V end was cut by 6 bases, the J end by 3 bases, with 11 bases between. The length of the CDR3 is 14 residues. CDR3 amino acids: CASSLWPDTGELFF. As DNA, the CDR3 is TGTGCCAGCAGCCTTTGGCCTGACACCGGGGAGCTGTTTTTT.

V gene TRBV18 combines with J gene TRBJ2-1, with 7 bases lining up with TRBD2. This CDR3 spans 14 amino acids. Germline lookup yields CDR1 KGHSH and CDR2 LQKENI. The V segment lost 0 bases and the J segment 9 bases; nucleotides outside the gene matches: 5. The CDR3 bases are TGTGCCAGCTCACCACCGTCTAGCGGCGCTGAGCAGTTCTTC. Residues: CASSPPSSGAEQFF.

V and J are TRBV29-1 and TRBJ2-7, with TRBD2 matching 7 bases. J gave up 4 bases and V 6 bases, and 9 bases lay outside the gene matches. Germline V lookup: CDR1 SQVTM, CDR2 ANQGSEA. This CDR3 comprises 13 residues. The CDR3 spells CSVEGGEGYEQYF. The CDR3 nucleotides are TGCAGCGTGGAGGGAGGGGAAGGGTACGAGCAGTACTTC.

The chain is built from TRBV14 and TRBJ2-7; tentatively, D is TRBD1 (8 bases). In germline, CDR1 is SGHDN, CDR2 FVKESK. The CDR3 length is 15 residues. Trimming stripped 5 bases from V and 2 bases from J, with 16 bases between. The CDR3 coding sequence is TGTGCCAGCAGCACCGTCACAGGGGGGGCCTACGAGCAGTACTTC. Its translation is CASSTVTGGAYEQYF.

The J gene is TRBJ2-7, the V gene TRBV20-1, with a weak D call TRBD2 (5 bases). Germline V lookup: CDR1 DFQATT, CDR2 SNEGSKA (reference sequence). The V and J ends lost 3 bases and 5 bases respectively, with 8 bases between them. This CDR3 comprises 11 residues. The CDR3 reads CSAREVNEQYF. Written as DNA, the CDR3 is TGCAGTGCTAGGGAGGTAAACGAGCAGTACTTC.

CDR3 in DNA: TGTGCCAGCAGCCAAGCGACAGGGCTCCAAGAGACCCAGTACTTC. Translation: CASSQATGLQETQYF. J is TRBJ2-5 and V is TRBV14, with 7 bases that match TRBD1. The CDR3 is made up of 15 amino acids. Unmatched junction bases numbered 3, after V lost 1 base and J lost 1 base. From germline, CDR1 is SGHDN and CDR2 FVKESK.

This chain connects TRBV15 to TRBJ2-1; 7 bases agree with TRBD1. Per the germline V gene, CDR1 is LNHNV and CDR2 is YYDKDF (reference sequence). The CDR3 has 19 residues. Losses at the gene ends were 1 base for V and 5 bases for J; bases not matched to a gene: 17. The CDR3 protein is CATSRVPIHSGGRNNEQFF. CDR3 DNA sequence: TGTGCCACCAGCAGAGTACCGATTCACTCAGGGGGAAGGAACAATGAGCAGTTCTTC.

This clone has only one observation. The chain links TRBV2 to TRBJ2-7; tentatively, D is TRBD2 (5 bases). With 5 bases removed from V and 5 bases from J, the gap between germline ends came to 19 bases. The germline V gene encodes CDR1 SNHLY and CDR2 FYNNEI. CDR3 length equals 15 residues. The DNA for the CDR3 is TGTGCCAGCAGTTCCGCGGGTTCGTCTGGGGACGAGCAGTACTTC. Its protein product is CASSSAGSSGDEQYF.

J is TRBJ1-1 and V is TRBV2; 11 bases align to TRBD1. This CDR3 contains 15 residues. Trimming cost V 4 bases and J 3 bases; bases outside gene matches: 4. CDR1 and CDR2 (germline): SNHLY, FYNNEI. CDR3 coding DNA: TGTGCCAGCAGTGGGGGACAGGGGGTGGACACTGAAGCTTTCTTT. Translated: CASSGGQGVDTEAFF.